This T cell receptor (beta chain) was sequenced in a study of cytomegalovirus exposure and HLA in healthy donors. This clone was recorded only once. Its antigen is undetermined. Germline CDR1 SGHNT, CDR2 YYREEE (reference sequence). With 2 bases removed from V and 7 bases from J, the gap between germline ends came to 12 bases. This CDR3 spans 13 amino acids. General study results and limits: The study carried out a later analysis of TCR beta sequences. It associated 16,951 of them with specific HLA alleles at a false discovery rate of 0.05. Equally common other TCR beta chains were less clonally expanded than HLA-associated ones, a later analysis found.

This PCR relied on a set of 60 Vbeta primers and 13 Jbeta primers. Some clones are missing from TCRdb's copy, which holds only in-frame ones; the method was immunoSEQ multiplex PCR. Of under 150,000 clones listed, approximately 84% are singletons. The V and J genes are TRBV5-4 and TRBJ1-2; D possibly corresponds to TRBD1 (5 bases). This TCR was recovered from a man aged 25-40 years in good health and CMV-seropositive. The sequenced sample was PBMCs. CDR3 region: CASSFRYRSGYTF. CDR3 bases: TGTGCCAGCAGCTTCCGCTACAGGAGTGGCTACACCTTC.